These T cell receptor beta chains were read from a single sample in a study of blood T cell repertoires in COVID-19. Produced via immunoSEQ multiplex PCR; TCRdb's table is partial and in-frame only. The table shows about 240,000 clones, with around 90% occurring only once. Input material: peripheral blood. The receptors here all came from a man aged 55 to 70 who had recovered from COVID-19. Both conserved end residues are part of each CDR3. Fields, in order: clone size, V gene, J gene, D gene, CDR3 DNA, CDR3 protein. A D gene is named only where the DNA matches it firmly. Clone sizes are given selectively: once, few, many, or a class where the clone is expanded.

abundance: NA; v_gene: TRBV18; j_gene: TRBJ1-1; d_gene: NA; CDR3nt: TGTGCCAGCTCAACGCCACGAGTACGGGGGAACACTGAAGCTTTCTTT; CDR3aa: CASSTPRVRGNTEAFF
abundance: few; v_gene: TRBV6-1; j_gene: TRBJ1-5; d_gene: NA; CDR3nt: TGTGCCAGCAGTGAAGTAGGGAGTAAGTCCCTTCAGCCCCAGCATTTT; CDR3aa: CASSEVGSKSLQPQHF
abundance: NA; v_gene: TRBV18; j_gene: TRBJ1-6; d_gene: TRBD1; CDR3nt: TGTGCCAGCTCCGAGACAGGGGGCAATTCACCCCTCCACTTT; CDR3aa: CASSETGGNSPLHF
abundance: NA; v_gene: TRBV27; j_gene: TRBJ2-1; d_gene: NA; CDR3nt: TGTGCCAGCAGTTTAACGGGGGGCACCAATGAGCAGTTCTTC; CDR3aa: CASSLTGGTNEQFF
abundance: NA; v_gene: TRBV9; j_gene: TRBJ2-2; d_gene: NA; CDR3nt: TGTGCCAGCAGCGTAGGTGTGCCTCGGGAAGCCGGGGAGCTGTTTTTT; CDR3aa: CASSVGVPREAGELFF
abundance: once; v_gene: TRBV27; j_gene: TRBJ1-1; d_gene: NA; CDR3nt: TGTGCCAGCAGAGGGATTTCGGGGGAAGCTTTCTTT; CDR3aa: CASRGISGEAFF
abundance: once; v_gene: TRBV18; j_gene: TRBJ2-1; d_gene: TRBD1; CDR3nt: TGTGCCAGCTCACCGCCAGGGGGCTGGGGGAATGAGCAGTTCTTC; CDR3aa: CASSPPGGWGNEQFF
abundance: once; v_gene: TRBV18; j_gene: TRBJ2-3; d_gene: NA; CDR3nt: TGTGCCAGCTCACCAAGTCTAGGGCCTGAAGGGGTGGCAGATACGCAGTATTTT; CDR3aa: CASSPSLGPEGVADTQYF
abundance: NA; v_gene: TRBV24-1; j_gene: TRBJ2-1; d_gene: TRBD2; CDR3nt: TGTGCCACCAGTGACTCTAGCGGGGTGGGTCAAGAGCAGTTCTTC; CDR3aa: CATSDSSGVGQEQFF
abundance: few; v_gene: TRBV7-6; j_gene: TRBJ2-7; d_gene: NA; CDR3nt: TGTGCCAGCAGCTTAACCGATCAGGAGCAGTACTTC; CDR3aa: CASSLTDQEQYF
abundance: NA; v_gene: TRBV5-6; j_gene: TRBJ1-6; d_gene: NA; CDR3nt: TGTGCCAGCAGCTTATCCAGTCATAATTCACCCCTCCACTTT; CDR3aa: CASSLSSHNSPLHF
abundance: NA; v_gene: TRBV7-8; j_gene: TRBJ2-2; d_gene: TRBD1; CDR3nt: TGTGCCAGCAGCATACAGGGGTGGAACACCGGGGAGCTGTTTTTT; CDR3aa: CASSIQGWNTGELFF
abundance: NA; v_gene: TRBV4-1; j_gene: TRBJ2-7; d_gene: NA; CDR3nt: TGCGCCAGCAGCCAAGATTCCAGGGGCTACGAGCAGTACTTC; CDR3aa: CASSQDSRGYEQYF
abundance: NA; v_gene: TRBV24-1; j_gene: TRBJ1-5; d_gene: TRBD1; CDR3nt: TGTGCCACCAGTGATAGGGGGCTAGAGCCCCAGCATTTT; CDR3aa: CATSDRGLEPQHF
abundance: NA; v_gene: TRBV3-1/TRBV3-2; j_gene: TRBJ1-1; d_gene: NA; CDR3nt: TGTGCCAGCAGCCAAGAAAGGGGGGGCCGGACTGAAGCTTTCTTT; CDR3aa: CASSQERGGRTEAFF
abundance: NA; v_gene: TRBV7-6; j_gene: TRBJ2-5; d_gene: NA; CDR3nt: TGTGCCAGCAGCTTAGGACTGAGGGGGGGCCGAGAGACCCAGTACTTC; CDR3aa: CASSLGLRGGRETQYF
abundance: NA; v_gene: TRBV27; j_gene: TRBJ1-1; d_gene: NA; CDR3nt: TGTGCCAGCAGCCGAAAGGGGGAGGGGAGACGAACTGAAGCTTTCTTT; CDR3aa: CASSRKGEGRRTEAFF
abundance: NA; v_gene: TRBV4-2; j_gene: TRBJ2-1; d_gene: TRBD2; CDR3nt: TGTGCCAGCAGCCAGCGTCTAGCGGTTTGGAATGAGCAGTTCTTC; CDR3aa: CASSQRLAVWNEQFF
abundance: few; v_gene: TRBV9; j_gene: TRBJ2-1; d_gene: TRBD1; CDR3nt: TGTGCCAGCAGCGCGACAGGGCACTCCTACAATGAGCAGTTCTTC; CDR3aa: CASSATGHSYNEQFF
abundance: NA; v_gene: TRBV5-1; j_gene: TRBJ1-4; d_gene: NA; CDR3nt: TGCGCCAGCAGCTTCGACTTGGCAGGGACTAATGAAAAACTGTTTTTT; CDR3aa: CASSFDLAGTNEKLFF
abundance: NA; v_gene: TRBV20-1; j_gene: TRBJ1-4; d_gene: TRBD1; CDR3nt: TGCAGTGCTGTCCGGGACAGAAGACTGTTTTTT; CDR3aa: CSAVRDRRLFF
abundance: NA; v_gene: TRBV5-4; j_gene: TRBJ2-3; d_gene: TRBD1; CDR3nt: TGTGCCAGCAGCCCGGGACAGTACACAGATACGCAGTATTTT; CDR3aa: CASSPGQYTDTQYF
abundance: NA; v_gene: TRBV5-1; j_gene: TRBJ2-6; d_gene: NA; CDR3nt: TGCGCCAGCAGCTTCGGCGGGAATGTTCCTGGGGCCAACGTCCTGACTTTC; CDR3aa: CASSFGGNVPGANVLTF
abundance: NA; v_gene: TRBV2; j_gene: TRBJ1-6; d_gene: NA; CDR3nt: TGTGCCAGCAGTGAGTGGACCCGGGGGTCACCCCTCCACTTT; CDR3aa: CASSEWTRGSPLHF
abundance: NA; v_gene: TRBV20-1; j_gene: TRBJ1-1; d_gene: NA; CDR3nt: TGCAGTGCTAGTCGGACATTAGCTGAAGCTTTCTTT; CDR3aa: CSASRTLAEAFF
abundance: few; v_gene: TRBV6-6; j_gene: TRBJ2-7; d_gene: NA; CDR3nt: TGTGCCAGCAGGGACTCGAGTGGAGGGCGGGGTGGCGAGCAGTACTTC; CDR3aa: CASRDSSGGRGGEQYF
abundance: NA; v_gene: TRBV13; j_gene: TRBJ1-6; d_gene: NA; CDR3nt: TGTGCCAGCAGCTTAACTCAACAGGATTCACCCCTCCACTTT; CDR3aa: CASSLTQQDSPLHF
abundance: few; v_gene: TRBV23-1; j_gene: TRBJ1-4; d_gene: TRBD1; CDR3nt: TGCGCCAGCAGCGCCCCCGGGACAGGGTATTCGACTAATGAAAAACTGTTTTTT; CDR3aa: CASSAPGTGYSTNEKLFF
abundance: NA; v_gene: TRBV29-1; j_gene: TRBJ2-3; d_gene: NA; CDR3nt: TGCAGCGTTGTACAGGGTAGAGATACGCAGTATTTT; CDR3aa: CSVVQGRDTQYF
abundance: NA; v_gene: TRBV5-1; j_gene: TRBJ1-1; d_gene: NA; CDR3nt: TGCGCCAGCAGCTTGGGGCTCCTGAACACTGAAGCTTTCTTT; CDR3aa: CASSLGLLNTEAFF
abundance: NA; v_gene: TRBV3-1/TRBV3-2; j_gene: TRBJ1-2; d_gene: NA; CDR3nt: TGTGCCAGCAGCCACAGTCCAGGCGCAGGGTTTCCCTATGGCTACACCTTC; CDR3aa: CASSHSPGAGFPYGYTF
abundance: once; v_gene: TRBV10-3; j_gene: TRBJ2-3; d_gene: NA; CDR3nt: TGTGCCATCAGTAGTAGCGGATCTAGCACAGATACGCAGTATTTT; CDR3aa: CAISSSGSSTDTQYF
abundance: NA; v_gene: TRBV4-1; j_gene: TRBJ1-1; d_gene: NA; CDR3nt: TGCGCCAGCAGCACATTATACAGAGAAATGTTAGCTTTCTTT; CDR3aa: CASSTLYREMLAFF
abundance: NA; v_gene: TRBV7-9; j_gene: TRBJ2-1; d_gene: NA; CDR3nt: TGTGCCAGCAGCTTAGCGCTAGCGTCCTACAATGAGCAGTTCTTC; CDR3aa: CASSLALASYNEQFF
abundance: NA; v_gene: TRBV2; j_gene: TRBJ2-5; d_gene: TRBD2; CDR3nt: TGTGCCAGCAGTCGGGGGGGGGTAGAAGAGACCCAGTACTTC; CDR3aa: CASSRGGVEETQYF
abundance: NA; v_gene: TRBV2; j_gene: TRBJ1-6; d_gene: NA; CDR3nt: TGTGCCAGCAGTGAATATGGTTTCGGTTCACCCCTCCACTTT; CDR3aa: CASSEYGFGSPLHF
abundance: NA; v_gene: TRBV19; j_gene: TRBJ1-6; d_gene: NA; CDR3nt: TGTGCCAGTAGTATGAGACCGGGGGGTAATTCACCCCTCCACTTT; CDR3aa: CASSMRPGGNSPLHF
abundance: NA; v_gene: TRBV9; j_gene: TRBJ1-1; d_gene: TRBD1; CDR3nt: TGTGCCAGCAGCACGACAGGGGGGAACACTGAAGCTTTCTTT; CDR3aa: CASSTTGGNTEAFF
abundance: NA; v_gene: TRBV30; j_gene: TRBJ1-2; d_gene: TRBD1; CDR3nt: TGTGCCTGGGGGAGGGGGGGACAGGGATTTTATGGCTACACCTTC; CDR3aa: CAWGRGGQGFYGYTF
abundance: NA; v_gene: TRBV7-9; j_gene: TRBJ1-1; d_gene: NA; CDR3nt: TGTGCCAGCAGCTTAGGGGCGGTCGGGGGAAACACTGAAGCTTTCTTT; CDR3aa: CASSLGAVGGNTEAFF